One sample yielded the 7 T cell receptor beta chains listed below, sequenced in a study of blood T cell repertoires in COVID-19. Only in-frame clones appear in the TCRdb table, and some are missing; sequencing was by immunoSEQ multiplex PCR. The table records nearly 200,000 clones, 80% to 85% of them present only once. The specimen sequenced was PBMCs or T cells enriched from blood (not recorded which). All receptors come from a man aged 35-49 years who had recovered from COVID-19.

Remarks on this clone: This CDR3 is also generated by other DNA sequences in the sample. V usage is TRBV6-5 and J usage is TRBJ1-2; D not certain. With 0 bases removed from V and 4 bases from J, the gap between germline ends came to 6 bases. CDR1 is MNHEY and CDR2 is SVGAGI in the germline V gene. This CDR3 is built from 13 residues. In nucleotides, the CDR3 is TGTGCCAGCAGTTACTCAGCGGTCTATGGCTACACCTTC. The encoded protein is CASSYSAVYGYTF.

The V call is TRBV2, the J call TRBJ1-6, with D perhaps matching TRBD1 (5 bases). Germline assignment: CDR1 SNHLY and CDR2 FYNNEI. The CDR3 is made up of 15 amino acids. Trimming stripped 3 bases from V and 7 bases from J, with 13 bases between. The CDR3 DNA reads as TGTGCCAGCAGTGACGTGGGGCAGACCAATTCACCCCTCCACTTT. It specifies CASSDVGQTNSPLHF. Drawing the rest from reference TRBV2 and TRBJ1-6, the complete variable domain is EPEVTQTPSHQVTQMGQEVILRCVPISNHLYFYWYRQILGQKVEFLVSFYNNEISEKSEIFDDQFSVERPDGSNFTLKIRSTKLEDSAMYFCASSDVGQTNSPLHFGNGTRLTVT.

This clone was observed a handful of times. The chain's CDR3 is CASSPPPGTEAFF. In DNA, the CDR3 is TGTGCCAGCAGCCCCCCGCCGGGCACTGAAGCTTTCTTT. The chain couples TRBV11-2 to TRBJ1-1; unclear D gene. The CDR3 runs 13 residues. Looked up from germline, CDR1 is SGHAT and CDR2 is FQNNGV. Between the trimmed V and J ends, which lost 5 bases and 4 bases, there was a span of 11 bases.

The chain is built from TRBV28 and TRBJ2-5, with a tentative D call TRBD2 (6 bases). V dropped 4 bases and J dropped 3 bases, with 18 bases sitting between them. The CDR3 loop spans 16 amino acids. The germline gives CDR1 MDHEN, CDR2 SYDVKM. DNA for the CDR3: TGTGCCAGCAGTTCCCGCCCCGGGACTGGGGAAGAGACCCAGTACTTC. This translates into CASSSRPGTGEETQYF. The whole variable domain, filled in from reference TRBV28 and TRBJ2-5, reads DVKVTQSSRYLVKRTGEKVFLECVQDMDHENMFWYRQDPGLGLRLIYFSYDVKMKEKGDIPEGYSVSREKKERFSLILESASTNQTSMYLCASSSRPGTGEETQYFGPGTRLLVL.

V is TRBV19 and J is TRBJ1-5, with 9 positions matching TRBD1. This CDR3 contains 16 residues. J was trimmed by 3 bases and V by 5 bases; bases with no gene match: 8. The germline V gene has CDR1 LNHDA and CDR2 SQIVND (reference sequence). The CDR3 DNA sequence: TGTGCCAGTAGTCCCAGGGACAGGGAATTCAATCAGCCCCAGCATTTT. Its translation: CASSPRDREFNQPQHF.

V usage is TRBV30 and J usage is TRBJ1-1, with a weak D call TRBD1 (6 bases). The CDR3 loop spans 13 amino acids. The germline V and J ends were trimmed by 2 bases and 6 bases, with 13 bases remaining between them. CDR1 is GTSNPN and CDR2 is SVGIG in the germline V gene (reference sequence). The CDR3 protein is CAWSMNRASEAFF. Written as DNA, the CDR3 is TGTGCCTGGAGTATGAACAGGGCCTCTGAAGCTTTCTTT.

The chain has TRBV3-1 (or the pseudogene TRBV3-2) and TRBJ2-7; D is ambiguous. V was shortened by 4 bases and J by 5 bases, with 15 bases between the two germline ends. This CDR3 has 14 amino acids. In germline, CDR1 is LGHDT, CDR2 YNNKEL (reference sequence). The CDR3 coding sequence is TGTGCCAGCAGCCCGATGCCGGCCGCGGACGAGCAGTACTTC. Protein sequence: CASSPMPAADEQYF.